This passage covers 30 T cell receptor beta chains from one sample sequenced in a study of CD8 T cells in ankylosing spondylitis. Each CDR3 protein gets one entry after TCRdb re-called the 5' RACE reads with MiXCR. The table lists about 250,000 distinct CDR3 sequences, more than 20% of them singletons. The specimen sequenced was blood, either unsorted or a sorted T cell fraction (not recorded which). The receptors come from a male donor with ankylosing spondylitis or in good health (not recorded which).

This chain links TRBV5-1 with TRBJ2-3; D is perhaps TRBD2 (5 bases). V was cut by 3 bases and J by 5 bases, with 10 bases left in between. Germline lookup yields CDR1 SGHRS and CDR2 YFSETQ. This CDR3 spans 13 amino acids. The CDR3 sequence is CASSSGRGDTQYF. DNA of the CDR3: TGCGCCAGCAGCTCGGGTCGGGGAGATACGCAGTATTTT.

This clonotype was recorded at least ten times. J is TRBJ1-4 and V is TRBV4-1; D possibly corresponds to TRBD1 (5 bases). V gave up 4 bases and J gave up 0 bases, with 12 bases separating them. Germline V gene data show CDR1 as MGHRA and CDR2 as YSYEKL. This CDR3 comprises 16 residues. The CDR3 here is CASSRLGRATNEKLFF. As DNA, the CDR3 is TGCGCCAGCAGCCGATTGGGACGAGCAACTAATGAAAAACTGTTTTTT.

At least ten counts were recorded for this clonotype. V and J are TRBV12-3 or TRBV12-4 and TRBJ1-1; the D gene is possibly TRBD1 (6 bases). Deletions cut 6 bases from V and 11 bases from J, with 16 bases between. This CDR3 spans 12 amino acids. CDR3 bases: TGTGCCAGCAGGTCTGGGGGGCAGGGGGCTTTCTTT. Translation gives CASRSGGQGAFF.

This clonotype occurred many times. This chain uses TRBV5-1 with TRBJ2-2, with 9 positions matching TRBD1. V was clipped by 3 bases and J by 9 bases; unmatched bases: 3. In germline, CDR1 is SGHRS, CDR2 YFSETQ. The CDR3 extends over 13 amino acids. CDR3 loop: CASSSGTGRELFF. The DNA of the CDR3 is TGCGCCAGCAGCTCCGGGACAGGGCGGGAGCTGTTTTTT. Drawing the rest from reference TRBV5-1 and TRBJ2-2, the complete variable domain is KAGVTQTPRYLIKTRGQQVTLSCSPISGHRSVSWYQQTPGQGLQFLFEYFSETQRNKGNFPGRFSGRQFSNSRSEMNVSTLELGDSALYLCASSSGTGRELFFGEGSRLTVL.

The V gene is TRBV12-5, the J gene TRBJ2-7; a possible D gene is TRBD2 (5 bases). The CDR3 has 13 amino acids. V gave up 2 bases and J gave up 6 bases, with 11 bases separating them. Germline V gene data show CDR1 as LGHNT and CDR2 as FRNRAP. CDR3 DNA: TGTGCTAGTGGTTTGTTCTTGGGAGCCGAGCAGTACTTC. It yields the protein CASGLFLGAEQYF.

This clonotype occurred many times. As DNA, the CDR3 is TGTGCCAGCAGCTTTGCGACTAGCGCCGGGGAGCTGTTTTTT. The encoded protein is CASSFATSAGELFF. The gene calls are TRBV7-2 and TRBJ2-2; 8 bases align to TRBD2. This CDR3 comprises 14 residues. The junction had 3 bases not matched to a gene; V was cut back by 3 bases and J by 6 bases. CDR1 and CDR2 from the germline V gene are SGHTA and FQGNSA.

The chain joins TRBV7-9 to TRBJ2-1, with D unresolved. V was pared by 1 base and J by 9 bases, with 7 bases between. The CDR3 is 12 amino acids. The V gene's germline CDR1 is SEHNR and CDR2 FQNEAQ (reference sequence). CDR3 in DNA: TGTGCCAGCAGCTTAGGGGAAGGTGAGCAGTTCTTC. Translating it yields CASSLGEGEQFF.

This chain connects TRBV27 to TRBJ2-7; TRBD2 might be the D (6 bases). V dropped 2 bases and J dropped 0 bases, with 11 bases sitting between them. CDR1 and CDR2 from the germline V gene are MNHEY and SMNVEV (reference sequence). The CDR3 extends over 15 amino acids. As DNA, the CDR3 is TGTGCCAGCAGTTTAGCCGCGGGGCTCTCCTACGAGCAGTACTTC. Translating gives CASSLAAGLSYEQYF.

The chain combines TRBV7-9 with TRBJ2-4, with D possibly matching TRBD1 (6 bases). CDR1 is SEHNR, CDR2 FQNEAQ, per germline (reference sequence). The CDR3 runs to 14 residues. The V end was cut by 1 base, the J end by 9 bases, with 13 bases between. The CDR3 DNA is TGTGCCAGCAGCTTAGGTCAGGGGTCGGTCATTCAGTACTTC. It codes for CASSLGQGSVIQYF.

In this sample, this clonotype turned up many times. The gene calls are TRBV20-1 and TRBJ1-1; D unresolved. V gave up 2 bases and J gave up 1 base, with 5 bases separating them. There are 12 residues in the CDR3. Germline V CDR1 and CDR2: DFQATT, SNEGSKA (reference sequence). In DNA, the CDR3 is TGCAGTGCTAGAAGAGAGAACACTGAAGCTTTCTTT. Protein: CSARRENTEAFF.

The V gene is TRBV12-3 or TRBV12-4, the J gene TRBJ2-7; D is unresolved. Trimming shortened V by 5 bases and J by 4 bases, and 18 bases separated the two germline ends. The CDR3 totals 15 residues. The CDR3 coding sequence is TGTGCCAGCAGTCGGTCCACGGTCCTTCAATACGAGCAGTACTTC. It encodes CASSRSTVLQYEQYF.

Comment on this clonotype: A single base separates this from a much larger clone, so it may be a read error. The chain joins TRBV12-3 or TRBV12-4 to TRBJ2-7; D gene ambiguous. CDR3 size: 13 residues. Trimming took 5 bases from V and 0 from J, leaving 8 bases between them. The CDR3 here is CASSTRSSYEQYF. CDR3 sequence (DNA): TGTGCCAGCAGTACCCGGTCCTCCTACGAGCAGTACTTC.

This chain connects TRBV20-1 to TRBJ2-1; D might be TRBD2 (5 bases). Germline assignment: CDR1 DFQATT and CDR2 SNEGSKA (reference sequence). The CDR3 length is 13 residues. Trimming shortened V by 1 base and J by 6 bases, and 10 bases separated the two germline ends. This CDR3 reads CSARGSGLNEQFF. In DNA, the CDR3 is TGCAGTGCTAGAGGGAGCGGTCTCAATGAGCAGTTCTTC.

This clonotype was observed at least ten times. This chain joins TRBV10-2 and TRBJ2-1, with D possibly matching TRBD2 (5 bases). Germline lookup yields CDR1 WSHSY and CDR2 SAAADI. Trimming took 0 bases from V and 14 from J, leaving 14 bases between them. The length of the CDR3 is 13 residues. The CDR3 protein is CASSESMDSQEFF. The DNA of the CDR3 is TGCGCCAGCAGTGAGTCGATGGACTCCCAGGAGTTCTTC.

This clonotype was recorded only once. V usage is TRBV6-6 and J usage is TRBJ2-7; 11 bases align to TRBD2. V lost 8 bases to trimming and J lost 3 bases; unmatched junction nucleotides: 3. Per the germline V gene, CDR1 is MNHNY and CDR2 is SVGAGI (reference sequence). The CDR3 is made up of 13 amino acids. The CDR3 nucleotides read TGTGCCAGCCAGCTAGCGGGGGGCTACGAGCAGTACTTC. It specifies CASQLAGGYEQYF.

This clonotype was seen a few times. The chain employs TRBV2 and TRBJ2-1, with 9 bases fitting TRBD2. J lost 8 bases, V lost 2 bases, and 16 bases had no gene match. Germline V gives CDR1 SNHLY, CDR2 FYNNEI. The CDR3 runs 18 residues. As DNA, the CDR3 is TGTGCCAGCAGTGAACTCTGGAAACCGCGGGGGGGCCTCGATGAGCAGTTCTTC. This encodes CASSELWKPRGGLDEQFF.

The V call is TRBV6-2 or TRBV6-3, the J call TRBJ2-2; perhaps TRBD2 as D (5 bases). The germline gives CDR1 MNHEY, CDR2 SVGEGT. This CDR3 comprises 16 residues. The V gene lost 1 base and the J gene lost 4 bases, with 13 bases spanning the gap. The chain's CDR3 is CASSYWFSGGTGELFF. CDR3 DNA sequence: TGTGCCAGCAGTTACTGGTTTTCCGGAGGCACCGGGGAGCTGTTTTTT.

This clonotype was picked up many times. This chain links TRBV5-1 with TRBJ2-7; unclear D gene. V dropped 0 bases and J dropped 6 bases, with 10 bases sitting between them. The germline CDR1 and CDR2 sequences are SGHRS and YFSETQ. This CDR3 region has 13 residues. CDR3 residues: CASSLGQDAEQYF. Written as DNA, the CDR3 is TGCGCCAGCAGCTTGGGCCAGGACGCCGAGCAGTACTTC.

The CDR3 bases are TGCAGTGCTAGACCCTCCTCGGGGGCGGGAAATTCACCCCTCCACTTT. Its protein product is CSARPSSGAGNSPLHF. V and J are TRBV20-1 and TRBJ1-6, with D maybe TRBD1 (6 bases). V dropped 2 bases and J dropped 7 bases, with 18 bases sitting between them. The CDR3 loop spans 16 amino acids. Per the germline V gene, CDR1 is DFQATT and CDR2 is SNEGSKA (reference sequence).

V is TRBV20-1 and J is TRBJ2-5; D possibly corresponds to TRBD2 (6 bases). The V gene's germline CDR1 is DFQATT and CDR2 SNEGSKA (reference sequence). With 7 bases removed from V and 5 bases from J, the gap between germline ends came to 17 bases. This CDR3 has 13 residues. CDR3 nucleotide sequence: TGCAGTGGTGGAGGCCCCCGGGGGGAGACCCAGTACTTC. It codes for CSGGGPRGETQYF.

This clonotype occurred many times. The V gene is TRBV29-1, the J gene TRBJ2-1, with 9 nucleotides matching TRBD1. In germline, CDR1 is SQVTM, CDR2 ANQGSEA. The CDR3 consists of 13 residues. Unmatched junction bases numbered 8, after V lost 7 bases and J lost 7 bases. CDR3 in amino acids: CSANRGRGNEQFF. CDR3 bases: TGCAGCGCTAACAGGGGGCGTGGGAATGAGCAGTTCTTC.

This clonotype was counted at least ten times. The V call is TRBV20-1, the J call TRBJ2-5; D gene uncertain. Trimming took 8 bases from V and 5 from J, leaving 15 bases between them. CDR3 length equals 12 residues. CDR1 is DFQATT, CDR2 SNEGSKA, per germline (reference sequence). The CDR3 sequence: CSSVKGRETQYF. The CDR3 DNA reads TGCAGTTCGGTAAAGGGAAGGGAGACCCAGTACTTC.

The CDR3 protein is CASSSTGDEQFF. The CDR3 DNA reads TGCGCCAGCAGCTCGACAGGGGATGAGCAGTTCTTC. The gene calls are TRBV5-1 and TRBJ2-1; 8 bases fit TRBD1. Unmatched junction bases numbered 1, after V lost 3 bases and J lost 8 bases. The CDR3 covers 12 residues. CDR1 and CDR2 from the germline V gene are SGHRS and YFSETQ. Filled out from reference TRBV5-1 and TRBJ2-1, the complete variable domain reads KAGVTQTPRYLIKTRGQQVTLSCSPISGHRSVSWYQQTPGQGLQFLFEYFSETQRNKGNFPGRFSGRQFSNSRSEMNVSTLELGDSALYLCASSSTGDEQFFGPGTRLTVL.

This clonotype was observed at least ten times. V usage is TRBV29-1 and J usage is TRBJ1-6; D unresolved. The germline gives CDR1 SQVTM, CDR2 ANQGSEA. The V end was cut by 8 bases, the J end by 8 bases, with 16 bases between. The CDR3 length is 13 residues. In DNA, the CDR3 is TGCAGCCCCGGGTCCTTCCTTCATTCACCCCTCCACTTT. It encodes CSPGSFLHSPLHF.

This clonotype was found a few times. The gene calls are TRBV20-1 and TRBJ1-1; tentatively, D is TRBD1 (5 bases). Germline values: CDR1 DFQATT, CDR2 SNEGSKA (reference sequence). This CDR3 region has 13 residues. V lost 1 base and J 5 bases, leaving 11 bases between the germline ends. The CDR3, as DNA: TGCAGTGCTAGAGCCGCAGGGAATACTGAAGCTTTCTTT. Protein: CSARAAGNTEAFF.

This clonotype was seen only a few times. This chain uses TRBV12-3 or TRBV12-4 with TRBJ2-7; the D gene could be TRBD1 or TRBD2 (5 bases each). The germline V and J ends were trimmed by 3 bases and 4 bases, with 16 bases remaining between them. This CDR3 spans 15 amino acids. CDR3 nucleotide sequence: TGTGCCAGCAGTTTTAGGTCAGGGACGGTGTACGAGCAGTACTTC. It yields the protein CASSFRSGTVYEQYF.

This clonotype was seen repeatedly, ten times or more. The chain recombines TRBV20-1 with TRBJ2-7; 10 bases align to TRBD2. The CDR3 consists of 15 residues. The ends lost 5 bases at V and 2 bases at J; junction bases unmatched: 9. Germline V gene sequence: CDR1 DFQATT, CDR2 SNEGSKA (reference sequence). The CDR3 sequence: CSADDSGGTTYEQYF. The CDR3 nucleotides read TGCAGTGCTGACGATAGCGGGGGGACTACCTACGAGCAGTACTTC.

This clonotype was counted many times. The V gene is TRBV29-1, the J gene TRBJ2-1, with a weak D call TRBD1 (6 bases). Germline V gene sequence: CDR1 SQVTM, CDR2 ANQGSEA. The germline V and J ends were trimmed by 5 bases and 8 bases, with 16 bases remaining between them. The CDR3 length is 13 residues. CDR3 region: CSVQGPKVHEQFF. Written as DNA, the CDR3 is TGCAGCGTTCAGGGGCCTAAAGTCCATGAGCAGTTCTTC.

In its sample, this clonotype was seen many times. The chain recombines TRBV20-1 with TRBJ2-3, with TRBD1 matching over 9 bases. Germline CDR1 DFQATT, CDR2 SNEGSKA (reference sequence). V shed 1 base and J 6 bases; nucleotides not matched to a gene: 2. There are 13 residues in the CDR3. CDR3 sequence reads: CSARGTGVDTQYF. In nucleotides, the CDR3 is TGCAGTGCTAGAGGGACAGGGGTTGATACGCAGTATTTT.

This clonotype was seen repeatedly, ten times or more. The chain is built from TRBV20-1 and TRBJ1-2; D is perhaps TRBD1 (5 bases). With 6 bases removed from V and 8 bases from J, the gap between germline ends came to 13 bases. Germline V CDR1 and CDR2: DFQATT, SNEGSKA (reference sequence). The CDR3 extends over 11 amino acids. The CDR3 nucleotides read TGCAGTGCCGGGGCAGGGAGCGGCTACACCTTC. Its protein product is CSAGAGSGYTF.